This T cell receptor (beta chain) originates from a study of early T cells in non-severe SARS-CoV-2 infection. This CDR3 is 13 amino acids long. Trimming cost V 7 bases and J 0 bases, with 10 bases left between them. CDR1 is MNHNS and CDR2 is SASEGT in the germline V gene. TCRdb analysed the 5' RACE reads with MiXCR anew, one entry per CDR3 protein. The sample comprises 87,000 or so distinct CDR3 sequences, over 9% of which are singletons, and about 6.5% rests with the top ten. Regarding the study as a whole: The matching step, a VDJdb search, favored anti-spike CD8 responses and missed private and CD4 specificities.

As regards this clonotype: The target antigen is unknown.

Sequencing was carried out using whole blood. The clonotype was recovered from an adult who was a healthcare worker with PCR-confirmed SARS-CoV-2 infection or an uninfected control (not recorded which). This chain uses TRBV6-1 with TRBJ2-7; the D is unclear. CDR3 sequence (DNA): TGTGCCAGCATGCGGAAATCCTCCTACGAGCAGTACTTC. Amino acids: CASMRKSSYEQYF.